This TCR beta chain was captured by sequencing in a study of T cells in localized non-small cell lung cancer. Study-wide findings and caveats: Detection in adjacent lung was observed for a median roughly 55 of the top 100 tumor clones. Longer overall survival was associated with a higher density of T cells in the blood. Uninvolved adjacent lung had the highest recorded T cell clonality, with tumor below it.

Germline CDR1 is SGHDN and CDR2 is FVKESK. The V and J ends lost 1 base and 11 bases respectively, with 7 bases between them. The CDR3 length is 11 residues. This clone was counted once. Its specificity is not known. The protocol was immunoSEQ multiplex PCR, while the TCRdb copy is restricted to in-frame clones and leaves out a portion. The sample has about 64,000 clones, more than 80% seen once; the top ten hold just over 4.5%. This sequence joins TRBV14 and TRBJ2-3; D remains ambiguous. The clonotype comes from a man between 40 and 69 years old with stage II lung adenocarcinoma. Sequenced material: PBMCs, taken before any cancer treatment. DNA of the CDR3: TGTGCCAGCAGCCAAGTTGGTAGGCAGTATTTT. This translates into CASSQVGRQYF. Using reference TRBV14 and TRBJ2-3 for the parts outside the CDR3, the full variable domain is EAGVTQFPSHSVIEKGQTVTLRCDPISGHDNLYWYRRVMGKEIKFLLHFVKESKQDESGMPNNRFLAERTGGTYSTLKVQPAELEDSGVYFCASSQVGRQYFGPGTRLTVL.